Listed here is a single T cell receptor (beta chain). Ten or more counts support this clonotype. Its antigen target is currently unknown. No qualities accompany the bases; no much larger clone lies one base away. The sample belongs to a study of T cells in Graves' hyperthyroidism and ophthalmopathy (dated by TCRdb to about 2019). Background on the whole study: Peripheral blood samples were taken at initial diagnosis, before any treatment was given. After blood sampling, hyperthyroidism patients were treated with methimazole at a starting dose of 30 mg daily, and ophthalmopathy patients were treated with high-dose intravenous methylprednisolone. To identify TCR V-J signatures that set the groups apart, the researchers used a discovery cohort of more than 95 patients, made up of roughly 45 with Graves' ophthalmopathy and about 60 with stable Graves' hyperthyroidism. Prospective prediction of ophthalmopathy was tested in an independent validation cohort consisting of fewer than 20 hyperthyroidism patients and some 17 patients who later progressed to ophthalmopathy. The 100 or so discovery patients were randomly split 7:3 into training and test sets. TCR Vbeta CDR3 sequencing of fewer than 150 peripheral blood samples (roughly 43 ophthalmopathy, 70 to 85 hyperthyroidism and approximately 17 progressor patients) is reported in the paper. In addition, the study compared T-cell repertoires in thyroid tissue and in blood from roughly six Graves' hyperthyroidism patients.

V loses 5 bases at its end and J loses 8 bases; junction bases beyond the gene matches: 15. According to the germline V gene (reference sequence), CDR1 reads DFQATT and CDR2 reads SNEGSKA. The CDR3 numbers 15 residues from cysteine through phenylalanine. The DNA shown is the 45-base CDR3, in frame from base 1. General study outcomes and caveats: In validation, progression to ophthalmopathy was predicted by the model with more than 65% sensitivity and about 72% specificity, a median of roughly 6 months before onset. Most expanded thyroid clonotypes (frequency above 0.001) were also detected in blood, a finding suggesting that blood repertoires may reflect thyroid immune responses. No statistical method was used to set the sample size in advance, and investigators knew the group allocation. In cross-validation, a model built on a 13 V-J signature told ophthalmopathy apart from stable hyperthyroidism with less than 90% sensitivity and about 81% specificity, and in testing the same model reached 80%/75%.

Graves' hyperthyroidism was defined as stable when no progression to ophthalmopathy occurred over 18 months of follow-up. Hyperthyroidism patients were newly diagnosed, had a disease duration of under 2 months, and were aged 18 to 65 years. Patients with uncontrolled infections, other autoimmune diseases, pregnancy or lactation were excluded. Diagnoses were established on the basis of clinical symptoms, serum thyroxine and TRAb, thyroid ultrasound, and orbital computed tomography. Ficoll-Paque density gradient centrifugation was used to isolate PBMCs from 10 ml of fresh peripheral blood. Trizol reagent was used to extract total RNA, and RNA quality was then checked on an Agilent 2100 Bioanalyzer. The TCR beta CDR3 regions were amplified from RNA transcripts. A first-round RT-PCR of the TCR CDR3 used the HTBI primer set with the Qiagen OneStep RT-PCR kit. Libraries were constructed in a second round of multiplex PCR, after which size selection and purification were performed. Libraries were sequenced paired-end with 100 bp reads on an Illumina HiSeq2000. Turning to the authors' computational methods: SOAPnuke was used to process the raw data, throwing out any read that contained adapters or uncalled bases, had a mean Phred below 15, or lacked an exact constant-primer or identifier match. High-quality paired reads were merged with COPE v1.2.5, and unique nucleotide sequences were defined as clonotypes. MiTCR v1.1 was used to align clonotypes to the IMGT TRBV, TRBD and TRBJ reference segments. The analysis included only V-J combinations with a frequency above 0.0001, which together covered 99% to 99.2% of the repertoires. A TCS score was defined as the ratio of F50 (clonal expansion) to E x V (chaos), with BLOSUM62-based TCRdist applied between CDR3 peptides within each V-J. Welch's t-statistics and random forest reduced 500 to 650 V-J features to 13, which were used in a naive Bayes classifier (R e1071). TCRdb trimmed the raw reads at Q25, called clones with MiXCR and kept productive beta chains. All rows with the same CDR3 protein become a single entry with the most common DNA and genes. The authors' filters were not applied to this entry. The sample table shows a few hundred thousand distinct CDR3 sequences, and around 14% are seen once. The ten top clones hold just under 8% of the sample.

The clonotype originates from a woman aged 18-29 years with Graves' hyperthyroidism. The source material was blood. The rearranged segments are TRBV20-1 and TRBJ2-1, with TRBD2 identical over 7 junction bases. This receptor carries the CDR3 CSAGEGGAGRDEQFF. DNA sequence: TGCAGTGCTGGCGAAGGTGGAGCGGGGAGAGATGAGCAGTTCTTC.